The clone carrying this TCR beta chain has a handful of counts. The antigen remains unidentified. V lost 1 base, J lost 12 bases, and 12 bases lay in between. The germline CDR1 and CDR2 sequences are DFQATT and SNEGSKA (reference sequence). The CDR3 extends over 11 amino acids. The data are from a study of post-analysis software for immune sequencing data. Findings and caveats of the study: In patients, TRBV5-6, TRBV5-1 and TRBV20-1 belonged to several TRBV segments found more frequently than in controls.

Prepared TCR beta cDNA libraries contained unique molecular identifiers. About half a million cDNA molecules were recovered from an input of 1 to 10 million T cells. MiXCR, applied by TCRdb to the PCR reads, yields one record per CDR3 protein. The top ten clones hold about 5.6% of a sample with roughly 570,000 distinct CDR3 sequences, 30% to 40% of them seen once. The sample was blood. V is TRBV20-1 and J is TRBJ1-2, with a possible D match to TRBD1 (5 bases). This TCR came from a girl aged 2-17 years with multiple sclerosis. The CDR3 spells CSARGQGFNTF. CDR3 bases: TGCAGTGCTAGAGGTCAGGGTTTCAACACCTTC.